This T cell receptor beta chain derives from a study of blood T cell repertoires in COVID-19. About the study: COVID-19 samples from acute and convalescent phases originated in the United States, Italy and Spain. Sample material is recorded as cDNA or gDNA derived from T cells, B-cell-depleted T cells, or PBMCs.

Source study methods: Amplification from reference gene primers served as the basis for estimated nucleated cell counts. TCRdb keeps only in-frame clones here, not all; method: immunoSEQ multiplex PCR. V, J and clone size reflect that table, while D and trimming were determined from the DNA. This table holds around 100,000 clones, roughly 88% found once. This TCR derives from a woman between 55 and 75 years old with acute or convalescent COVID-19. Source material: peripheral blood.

CDR3 nucleotides: TGTGCCAGCAGCACCGGACAGCGAGGAGAAAAACTGTTTTTT. Residues: CASSTGQRGEKLFF. The chain couples TRBV7-9 to TRBJ1-4; a weak D match, TRBD1 (6 bases). The CDR3 length is 14 residues. V dropped 5 bases and J dropped 8 bases, with 15 bases sitting between them. CDR1 and CDR2 (germline): SEHNR, FQNEAQ (reference sequence).